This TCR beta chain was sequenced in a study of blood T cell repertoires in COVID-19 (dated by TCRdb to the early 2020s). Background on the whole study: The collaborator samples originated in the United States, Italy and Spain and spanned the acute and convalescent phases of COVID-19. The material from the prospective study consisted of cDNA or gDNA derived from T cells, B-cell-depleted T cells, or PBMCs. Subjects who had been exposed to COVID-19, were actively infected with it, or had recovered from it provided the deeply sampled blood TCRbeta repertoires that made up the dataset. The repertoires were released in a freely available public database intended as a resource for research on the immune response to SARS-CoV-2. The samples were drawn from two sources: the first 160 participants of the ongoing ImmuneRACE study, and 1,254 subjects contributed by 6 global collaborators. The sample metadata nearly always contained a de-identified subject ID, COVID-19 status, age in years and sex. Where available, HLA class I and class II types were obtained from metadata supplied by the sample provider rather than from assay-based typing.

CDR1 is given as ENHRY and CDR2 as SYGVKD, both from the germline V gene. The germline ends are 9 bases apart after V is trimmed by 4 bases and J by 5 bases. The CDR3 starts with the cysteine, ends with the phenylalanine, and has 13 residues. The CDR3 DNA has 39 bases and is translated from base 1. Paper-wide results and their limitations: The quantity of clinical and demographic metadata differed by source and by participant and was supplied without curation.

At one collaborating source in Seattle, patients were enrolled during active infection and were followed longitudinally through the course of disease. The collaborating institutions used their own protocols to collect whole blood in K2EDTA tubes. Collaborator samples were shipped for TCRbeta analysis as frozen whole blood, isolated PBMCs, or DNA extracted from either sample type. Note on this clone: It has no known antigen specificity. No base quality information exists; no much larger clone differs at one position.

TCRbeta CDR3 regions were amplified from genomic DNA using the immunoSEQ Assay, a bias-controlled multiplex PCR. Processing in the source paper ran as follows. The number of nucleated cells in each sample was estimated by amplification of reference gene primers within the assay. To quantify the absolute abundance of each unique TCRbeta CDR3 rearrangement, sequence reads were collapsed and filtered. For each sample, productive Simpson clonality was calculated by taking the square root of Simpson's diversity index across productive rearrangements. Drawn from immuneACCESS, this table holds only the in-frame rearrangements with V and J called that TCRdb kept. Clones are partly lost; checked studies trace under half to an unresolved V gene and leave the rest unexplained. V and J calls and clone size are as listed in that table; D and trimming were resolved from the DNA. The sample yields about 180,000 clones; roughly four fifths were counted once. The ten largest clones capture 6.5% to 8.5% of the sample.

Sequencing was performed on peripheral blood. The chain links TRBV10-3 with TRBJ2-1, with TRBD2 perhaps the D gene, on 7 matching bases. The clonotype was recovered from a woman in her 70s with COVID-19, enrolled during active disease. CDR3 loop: CAISVGGHNEQFF. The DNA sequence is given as TGTGCCATCAGTGTCGGGGGGCACAATGAGCAGTTCTTC.